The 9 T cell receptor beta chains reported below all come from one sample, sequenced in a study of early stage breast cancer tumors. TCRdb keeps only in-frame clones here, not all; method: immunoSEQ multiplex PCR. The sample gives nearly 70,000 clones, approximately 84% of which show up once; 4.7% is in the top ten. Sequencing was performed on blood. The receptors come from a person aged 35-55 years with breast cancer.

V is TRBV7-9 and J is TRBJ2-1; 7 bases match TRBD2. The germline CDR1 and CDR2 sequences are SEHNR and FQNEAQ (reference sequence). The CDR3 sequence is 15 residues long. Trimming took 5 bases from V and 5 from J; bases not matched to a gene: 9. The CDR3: CASSQRLAGNNEQFF. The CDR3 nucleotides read TGTGCCAGCAGCCAACGACTAGCTGGGAACAATGAGCAGTTCTTC. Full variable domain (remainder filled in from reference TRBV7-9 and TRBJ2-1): DTGVSQNPRHKITKRGQNVTFRCDPISEHNRLYWYRQTLGQGPEFLTYFQNEAQLEKSRLLSDRFSAERPKGSFSTLEIQRTEQGDSAMYLCASSQRLAGNNEQFFGPGTRLTVL.

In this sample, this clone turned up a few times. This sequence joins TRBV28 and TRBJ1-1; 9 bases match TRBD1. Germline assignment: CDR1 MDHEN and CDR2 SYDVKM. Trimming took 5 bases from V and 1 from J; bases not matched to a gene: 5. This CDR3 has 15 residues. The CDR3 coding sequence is TGTGCCAGCAGTCTCCCGGACAGGGGGAACACTGAAGCTTTCTTT. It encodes CASSLPDRGNTEAFF.

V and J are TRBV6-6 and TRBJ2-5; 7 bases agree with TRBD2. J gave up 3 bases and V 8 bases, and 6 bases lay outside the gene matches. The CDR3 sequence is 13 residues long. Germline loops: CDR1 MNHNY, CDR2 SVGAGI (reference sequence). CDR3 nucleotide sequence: TGTGCCAGCCGCCTCGCGGGAGAAGAGACCCAGTACTTC. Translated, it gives CASRLAGEETQYF.

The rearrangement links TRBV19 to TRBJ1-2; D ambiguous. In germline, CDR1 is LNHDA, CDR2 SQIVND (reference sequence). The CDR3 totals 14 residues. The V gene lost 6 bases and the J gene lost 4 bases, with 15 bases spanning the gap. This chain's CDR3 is CASSNQRGPYGYTF. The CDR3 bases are TGTGCCAGTAGCAATCAAAGAGGGCCCTATGGCTACACCTTC.

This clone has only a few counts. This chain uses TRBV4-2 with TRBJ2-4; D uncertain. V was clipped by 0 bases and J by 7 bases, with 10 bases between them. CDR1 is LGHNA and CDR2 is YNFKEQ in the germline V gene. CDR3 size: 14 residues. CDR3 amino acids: CASSQDYTGNIQYF. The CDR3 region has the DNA TGTGCCAGCAGCCAAGATTATACGGGCAACATTCAGTACTTC.

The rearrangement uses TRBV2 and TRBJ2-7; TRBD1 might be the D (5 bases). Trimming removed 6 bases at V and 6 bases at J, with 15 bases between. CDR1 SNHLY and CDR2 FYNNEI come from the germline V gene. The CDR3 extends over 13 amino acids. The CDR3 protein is CASRLGQGSEQYF. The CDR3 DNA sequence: TGTGCCAGCAGACTGGGGCAGGGATCCGAGCAGTACTTC. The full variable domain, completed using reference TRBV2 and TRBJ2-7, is EPEVTQTPSHQVTQMGQEVILRCVPISNHLYFYWYRQILGQKVEFLVSFYNNEISEKSEIFDDQFSVERPDGSNFTLKIRSTKLEDSAMYFCASRLGQGSEQYFGPGTRLTVT.

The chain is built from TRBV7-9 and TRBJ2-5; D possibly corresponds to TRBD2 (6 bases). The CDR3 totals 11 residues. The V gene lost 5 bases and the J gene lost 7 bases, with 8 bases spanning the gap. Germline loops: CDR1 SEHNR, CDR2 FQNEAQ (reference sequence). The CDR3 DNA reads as TGTGCCAGCAGCGACGGGGGGACCCAGTACTTC. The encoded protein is CASSDGGTQYF.

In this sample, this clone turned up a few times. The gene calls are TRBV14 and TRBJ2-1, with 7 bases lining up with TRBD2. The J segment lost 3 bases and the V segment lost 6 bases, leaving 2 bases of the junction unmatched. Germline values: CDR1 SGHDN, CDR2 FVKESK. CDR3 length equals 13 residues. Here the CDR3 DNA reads TGTGCCAGCAGAGCTAGCGGCTACAATGAGCAGTTCTTC. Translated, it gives CASRASGYNEQFF.

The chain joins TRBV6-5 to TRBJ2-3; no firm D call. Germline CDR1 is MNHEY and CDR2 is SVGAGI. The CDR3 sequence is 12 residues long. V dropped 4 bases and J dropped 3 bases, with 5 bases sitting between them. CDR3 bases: TGTGCCAGCAGTTCCGGGACAGATACGCAGTATTTT. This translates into CASSSGTDTQYF.